One sample yielded the 25 T cell receptor beta chains listed below, sequenced in a study of blood T cell repertoires in COVID-19. Clones were sequenced by immunoSEQ multiplex PCR, and TCRdb holds only the in-frame ones, with some missing. Among 350,000 to 450,000 clones listed, 85% were seen once. Sequenced input: peripheral blood. The receptors come from a young woman with acute or convalescent COVID-19.

This clone was counted only a few times. V usage is TRBV5-1 and J usage is TRBJ1-2, with 7 bases identical to TRBD1. Unmatched junction bases numbered 7, after V lost 0 bases and J lost 11 bases. The CDR3 spans 13 residues. The germline CDR1 and CDR2 sequences are SGHRS and YFSETQ. As DNA, the CDR3 is TGCGCCAGCAGCTTGGAATGGGACAGTTATTACACCTTC. It codes for CASSLEWDSYYTF.

The genes are TRBV7-2 and TRBJ1-3, with D possibly matching TRBD1 (5 bases). V lost 5 bases and J 0 bases, leaving 20 bases between the germline ends. Germline V CDR1 and CDR2: SGHTA, FQGNSA. The CDR3 covers 18 residues. CDR3 sequence: CASSQEGTPTFSGNTIYF. The CDR3 nucleotides read TGTGCCAGCAGCCAGGAGGGGACTCCTACCTTCTCTGGAAACACCATATATTTT.

This clone showed up just a few times. This chain links TRBV5-1 with TRBJ1-1; TRBD1 might be the D (6 bases). Trimming took 4 bases from V and 5 from J, leaving 15 bases between them. The CDR3 consists of 14 residues. From germline, CDR1 is SGHRS and CDR2 YFSETQ. The CDR3 DNA is TGCGCCAGCAGCCCAGGGGCCCCAGAGACTGAAGCTTTCTTT. It codes for CASSPGAPETEAFF.

The V and J genes are TRBV21-1 and TRBJ2-4; the listed D gene, TRBD1, was not tested against the DNA. TRBV21-1 constitutes a pseudogene. This CDR3 has 13 amino acids. The CDR3: CASTSTGGNIQYF. The CDR3 DNA reads as TGTGCCAGCACCTCGACAGGGGGAAACATTCAGTACTTC.

The CDR3 nucleotides are TGTGCCTGGAGTGTACTGGACTATAGCACAGATACGCAGTATTTT. It yields the protein CAWSVLDYSTDTQYF. This sequence joins TRBV30 and TRBJ2-3, with D perhaps matching TRBD2 (6 bases). The CDR3 consists of 15 residues. Germline V gene lookup returns CDR1 GTSNPN and CDR2 SVGIG (reference sequence). The V end lost 0 bases, the J end lost 0 bases, and 10 bases lay between the germline ends.

V and J are TRBV12-5 and TRBJ1-5, with a possible D match to TRBD1 (6 bases). Trimming stripped 6 bases from V and 3 bases from J, with 15 bases between. Germline V gene sequence: CDR1 LGHNT, CDR2 FRNRAP. The CDR3 spans 15 residues. DNA of the CDR3: TGTGCTAGTGGCTCTAACAGGGTTGACAATCAGCCCCAGCATTTT. Translation gives CASGSNRVDNQPQHF.

The V gene is TRBV19, the J gene TRBJ2-7, with D perhaps matching TRBD1 (6 bases). V was shortened by 5 bases and J by 6 bases, with 20 bases between the two germline ends. This CDR3 comprises 15 residues. Germline V gene data show CDR1 as LNHDA and CDR2 as SQIVND (reference sequence). CDR3 in amino acids: CASSLGTTTKSEQYF. For the CDR3, the DNA is TGTGCCAGTAGTTTGGGGACAACGACTAAATCCGAGCAGTACTTC.

J is TRBJ1-5 and V is TRBV6-1; D perhaps matches TRBD1 (5 bases). The CDR3 is 15 amino acids. The V end lost 1 base, the J end lost 7 bases, and 14 bases lay between the germline ends. Germline V gene sequence: CDR1 MNHNS, CDR2 SASEGT. DNA for the CDR3: TGTGCCAGCAGTGAAGGGGAGGGGTTTGGGCAGCCCCAGCATTTT. This codes for CASSEGEGFGQPQHF.

The chain links TRBV5-4 to TRBJ1-4; no clear D gene. Germline V gene lookup returns CDR1 SGHNT and CDR2 YYREEE (reference sequence). The CDR3 totals 12 residues. Trimming cost V 0 bases and J 12 bases, with 9 bases left between them. The CDR3 bases are TGTGCCAGCAGCTTGGGGGGAGTGGAACTGTTTTTT. It specifies CASSLGGVELFF.

The chain is built from TRBV19 and TRBJ1-2; 10 bases are shared with TRBD1. Germline CDR1 reads LNHDA; CDR2 reads SQIVND (reference sequence). The CDR3 length is 16 residues. V gave up 6 bases and J gave up 0 bases; unmatched junction bases: 7. The CDR3 loop reads CASSIPGQGPNYGYTF. Written as DNA, the CDR3 is TGTGCCAGTAGCATACCGGGACAGGGGCCTAACTATGGCTACACCTTC.

This chain uses TRBV30 with TRBJ1-3; D possibly corresponds to TRBD1 (6 bases). Germline lookup yields CDR1 GTSNPN and CDR2 SVGIG (reference sequence). The CDR3 consists of 14 residues. Trimming cost V 6 bases and J 6 bases, with 18 bases left between them. Here the CDR3 reads CACEWGPRLNTIYF. The DNA of the CDR3 is TGTGCCTGTGAATGGGGGCCAAGGTTAAACACCATATATTTT.

The chain links TRBV9 to TRBJ1-1, with D possibly matching TRBD1 (6 bases). Germline V lookup: CDR1 SGDLS, CDR2 YYNGEE. V gave up 2 bases and J gave up 5 bases, with 13 bases separating them. This CDR3 is 14 amino acids long. The CDR3 region has the DNA TGTGCCAGCAGCGTCGGTTTTGACAGGACTGAAGCTTTCTTT. As protein: CASSVGFDRTEAFF.

This clone was seen ten or more times. The chain employs TRBV6-5 and TRBJ1-4, with D possibly being TRBD1 (6 bases). Trimming stripped 7 bases from V and 4 bases from J, with 13 bases between. Germline loops: CDR1 MNHEY, CDR2 SVGAGI. This CDR3 has 14 amino acids. The CDR3 reads CASTLDRNNEKLFF. CDR3 coding DNA: TGTGCCAGCACCCTTGACAGGAATAATGAAAAACTGTTTTTT.

The V and J genes are TRBV5-5 and TRBJ2-2; the match to TRBD1 covers 8 bases. Trimming cost V 3 bases and J 4 bases; bases outside gene matches: 5. From germline, CDR1 is SGHKS and CDR2 YYEKEE (reference sequence). CDR3 size: 15 residues. The CDR3 DNA is TGTGCCAGCAGCTCGACAGGGGTGGTCACCGGGGAGCTGTTTTTT. This translates into CASSSTGVVTGELFF. The whole variable domain, remainder taken from reference TRBV5-5 and TRBJ2-2, is DAGVTQSPTHLIKTRGQQVTLRCSPISGHKSVSWYQQVLGQGPQFIFQYYEKEERGRGNFPDRFSARQFPNYSSELNVNALLLGDSALYLCASSSTGVVTGELFFGEGSRLTVL.

The chain uses TRBV21-1 and TRBJ2-3; the listed D gene, TRBD2, was not tested against the DNA. TRBV21-1 is noted as a pseudogene. The CDR3 length is 18 residues. CDR3 in DNA: TGTGCCAGCGGCGCCCTGACGAAAGGACTAGCGGGCACAGATACGCAGTATTTT. It is translated as CASGALTKGLAGTDTQYF.

This rearrangement joins TRBV23-1 to TRBJ2-5; TRBD1 matches 8 bases. Being an ORF, TRBV23-1 has a function that is uncertain. V lost 4 bases and J lost 5; bases outside the gene matches: 12. This CDR3 comprises 16 residues. The CDR3 protein is CASSPKKRQGTETQYF. The CDR3 region has the DNA TGCGCCAGCAGTCCAAAAAAACGACAGGGGACGGAGACCCAGTACTTC.

On this clone: The germline gene is not matched at one end of the junction; a read error may be the cause. The V gene is TRBV9, the J gene TRBJ2-2, with D maybe TRBD2 (5 bases). Looked up from germline, CDR1 is SGDLS and CDR2 is YYNGEE. The CDR3 runs 13 residues. The CDR3 spells CASSVGQTGELLF. DNA for the CDR3: TGTGCCAGCAGCGTAGGGCAAACCGGGGAGCTGCTTTTT.

The chain has TRBV9 and TRBJ1-4; a weak D match, TRBD1 (6 bases). V was cut by 0 bases and J by 7 bases, with 10 bases left in between. Germline V lookup: CDR1 SGDLS, CDR2 YYNGEE. This CDR3 spans 14 amino acids. Here the CDR3 reads CASSVGGGGEKLFF. CDR3 sequence (DNA): TGTGCCAGCAGCGTAGGAGGGGGGGGTGAAAAACTGTTTTTT.

The chain has TRBV14 and TRBJ1-5; possibly TRBD1 for D (6 bases). The length of the CDR3 is 17 residues. The V end lost 1 base, the J end lost 4 bases, and 17 bases lay between the germline ends. Germline assignment: CDR1 SGHDN and CDR2 FVKESK. CDR3 nucleotides: TGTGCCAGCAGCCAAGTGTTGGGGGGGGCCATTAATCAGCCCCAGCATTTT. Amino acids: CASSQVLGGAINQPQHF. The full variable domain, its missing parts supplied by reference TRBV14 and TRBJ1-5, is EAGVTQFPSHSVIEKGQTVTLRCDPISGHDNLYWYRRVMGKEIKFLLHFVKESKQDESGMPNNRFLAERTGGTYSTLKVQPAELEDSGVYFCASSQVLGGAINQPQHFGDGTRLSIL.

The CDR3 protein is CASSRMTGGEQFF. The CDR3 DNA follows: TGTGCCAGCAGCCGCATGACAGGGGGCGAGCAGTTCTTC. The chain carries TRBV2 and TRBJ2-1; 10 bases fit TRBD1. The CDR3 consists of 13 residues. With V trimmed by 6 bases and J by 10 bases, 6 bases remained unmatched. CDR1 SNHLY and CDR2 FYNNEI come from the germline V gene. Full variable domain (missing parts from reference TRBV2 and TRBJ2-1): EPEVTQTPSHQVTQMGQEVILRCVPISNHLYFYWYRQILGQKVEFLVSFYNNEISEKSEIFDDQFSVERPDGSNFTLKIRSTKLEDSAMYFCASSRMTGGEQFFGPGTRLTVL.

This chain links TRBV5-1 with TRBJ2-1, with 7 bases lining up with TRBD2. This CDR3 spans 16 amino acids. J gave up 7 bases and V 0 bases, and 10 bases lay outside the gene matches. Looked up from germline, CDR1 is SGHRS and CDR2 is YFSETQ. CDR3 sequence (DNA): TGCGCCAGCAGCTTGGTGGCGGGAGAGGGTCAGAATGAGCAGTTCTTC. This translates into CASSLVAGEGQNEQFF.

CDR3 sequence: CASSIGVTSYNEQFF. DNA for the CDR3: TGTGCCAGTAGTATCGGAGTTACCTCCTACAATGAGCAGTTCTTC. The J gene is TRBJ2-1, the V gene TRBV19; D is undetermined. Deletions cut 3 bases from V and 0 bases from J, with 9 bases between. CDR3 length: 15 residues. Germline loops: CDR1 LNHDA, CDR2 SQIVND (reference sequence).

The chain joins TRBV6-5 to TRBJ1-3; 8 positions match TRBD1. The junction had 6 bases not matched to a gene; V was cut back by 4 bases and J by 4 bases. This CDR3 comprises 15 residues. From germline, CDR1 is MNHEY and CDR2 SVGAGI. The CDR3 bases are TGTGCCAGCAGTTTTGGACAGGGCACAGGAAACACCATATATTTT. Residues: CASSFGQGTGNTIYF.

On this clone: Germline is not matched at one junction end, which may reflect a read error. The chain uses TRBV3-1 (or the pseudogene TRBV3-2) and TRBJ2-3; D is perhaps TRBD2 (6 bases). This CDR3 region has 9 residues. Germline-derived CDR1 and CDR2 are LGHDT and YNNKEL (reference sequence). The CDR3 DNA reads as TGTGCCAGCAGCCCCCGACTAGATTTT. It translates to CASSPRLDF.

The V and J genes are TRBV2 and TRBJ1-1; D gene ambiguous. Germline CDR1 reads SNHLY; CDR2 reads FYNNEI. The V end lost 0 bases, the J end lost 3 bases, and 17 bases lay between the germline ends. This CDR3 contains 17 residues. The CDR3 sequence: CASSEASSGHWDTEAFF. CDR3 nucleotide sequence: TGTGCCAGCAGTGAAGCGTCATCAGGTCATTGGGACACTGAAGCTTTCTTT.